This TCR beta chain derives from a study of CD8 T cells in Susac syndrome. Study at large: Patients with Susac syndrome had blood drawn and were at that point therapy-naive, on corticosteroids, or on intravenous immunoglobulin alone.

J lost 5 bases, V lost 8 bases, and 9 bases had no gene match. The germline gives CDR1 DFQATT, CDR2 SNEGSKA (reference sequence). CDR3 length equals 15 residues. Reverse transcription used about 0.45 to 1 ug RNA and random hexamers. One entry per CDR3 protein, called by TCRdb with MiXCR from the immunoSEQ multiplex PCR reads. Here the sample spans roughly 100,000 distinct CDR3 sequences, approximately 96% being singletons. All included Susac syndrome patients satisfied recently defined diagnostic criteria for definite or probable disease. Negative isolation yielded CD8+ and CD4+ T cells; FACS enriched TEMRA cells.

The clonotype comes from a human donor with Susac syndrome. The sample taken for sequencing was CD8+ T cells from PBMCs. The rearrangement uses TRBV20-1 and TRBJ2-1; TRBD2 matches 13 bases. The CDR3 DNA follows: TGCAGTACCGGACTAGCGGGGGCCGGACACAATGAGCAGTTCTTC. As protein: CSTGLAGAGHNEQFF.